This note documents a single T cell receptor (beta chain) sequence. What it binds is unknown. The sample originates from a study of T cell repertoires in cytomegalovirus infection. For the study at large: HLA-C-restricted CMV epitopes, recently identified, and well-studied HLA-B-restricted ones were used by the study. Indications of both CMV infection and matching HLA type were provided by public TCR beta signatures.

Findings and caveats of the study: The ex vivo response was dominated by HLA-C-restricted CMV-specific TCR beta clonotypes.

This CDR3 comprises 15 residues. The V gene's germline CDR1 is PRHDT and CDR2 FYEKMQ (reference sequence). V was trimmed by 3 bases and J by 1 base, leaving 12 bases between them. TCRdb processed the reads anew with MiXCR; each CDR3 protein has one entry. The sample yields around 900,000 distinct CDR3 sequences, roughly 30% seen once. Material: cultured CD8+ T cells from PBMCs, obtained from culture after CMV antigen stimulation. The chain is built from TRBV13 and TRBJ1-1; possibly TRBD1 for D (5 bases). This receptor was identified in a human donor in good health (CMV status not recorded). Some clones in this sample may be carry-over from other donors' samples. The CDR3 coding sequence is TGTGCCAGCAGCTTTTGGGGGTATAGGAACACTGAAGCTTTCTTT. Translated, it gives CASSFWGYRNTEAFF. The complete variable domain, with remaining parts taken from reference TRBV13 and TRBJ1-1, reads AAGVIQSPRHLIKEKRETATLKCYPIPRHDTVYWYQQGPGQDPQFLISFYEKMQSDKGSIPDRFSAQQFSDYHSELNMSSLELGDSALYFCASSFWGYRNTEAFFGQGTRLTVV.